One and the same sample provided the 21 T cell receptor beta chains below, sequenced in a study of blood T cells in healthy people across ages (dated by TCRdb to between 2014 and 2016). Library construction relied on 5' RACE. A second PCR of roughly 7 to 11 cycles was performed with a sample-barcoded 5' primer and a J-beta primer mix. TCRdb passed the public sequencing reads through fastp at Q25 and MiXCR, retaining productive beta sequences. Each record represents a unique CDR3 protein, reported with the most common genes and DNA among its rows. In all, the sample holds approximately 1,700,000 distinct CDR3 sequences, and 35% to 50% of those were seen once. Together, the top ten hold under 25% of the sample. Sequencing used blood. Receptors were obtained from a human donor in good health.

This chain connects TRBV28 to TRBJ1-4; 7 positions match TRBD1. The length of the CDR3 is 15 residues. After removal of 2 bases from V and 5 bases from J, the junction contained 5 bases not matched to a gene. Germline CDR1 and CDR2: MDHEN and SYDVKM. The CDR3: CASSLRGQSNEKLFF. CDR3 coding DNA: TGTGCCAGCAGTTTAAGGGGGCAATCGAATGAAAAACTGTTTTTT.

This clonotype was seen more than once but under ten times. The CDR3 sequence: CASSLEVTGASNEQFF. The DNA for the CDR3 is TGCGCCAGCAGCTTGGAGGTGACTGGGGCCAGCAATGAGCAGTTCTTC. The chain carries TRBV5-1 and TRBJ2-1, with D perhaps TRBD1 (5 bases). The V end was cut by 0 bases, the J end by 6 bases, with 16 bases between. Germline-derived CDR1 and CDR2 are SGHRS and YFSETQ. This CDR3 spans 16 amino acids. Variable domain in full (rest from reference TRBV5-1 and TRBJ2-1): KAGVTQTPRYLIKTRGQQVTLSCSPISGHRSVSWYQQTPGQGLQFLFEYFSETQRNKGNFPGRFSGRQFSNSRSEMNVSTLELGDSALYLCASSLEVTGASNEQFFGPGTRLTVL.

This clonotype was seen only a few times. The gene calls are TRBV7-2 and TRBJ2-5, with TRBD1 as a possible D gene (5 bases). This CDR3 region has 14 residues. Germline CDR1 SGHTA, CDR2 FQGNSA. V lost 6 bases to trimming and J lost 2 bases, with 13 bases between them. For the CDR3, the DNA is TGTGCCAGCAGAGCTCAGGGTAGGCAAGAGACCCAGTACTTC. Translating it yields CASRAQGRQETQYF.

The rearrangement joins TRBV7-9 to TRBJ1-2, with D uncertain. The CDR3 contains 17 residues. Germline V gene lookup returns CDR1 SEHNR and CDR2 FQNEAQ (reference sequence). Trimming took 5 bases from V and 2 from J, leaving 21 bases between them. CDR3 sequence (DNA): TGTGCCAGCAGCCCCCCCTGGAACCCGGCGAAAAACTATGGCTACACCTTC. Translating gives CASSPPWNPAKNYGYTF.

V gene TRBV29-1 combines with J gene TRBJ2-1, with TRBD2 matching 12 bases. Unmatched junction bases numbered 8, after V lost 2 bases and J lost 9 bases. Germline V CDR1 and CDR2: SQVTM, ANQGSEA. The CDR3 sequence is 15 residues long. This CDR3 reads CSVEISSGGAREQFF. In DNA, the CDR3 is TGCAGCGTTGAAATCTCTAGCGGGGGGGCCCGTGAGCAGTTCTTC.

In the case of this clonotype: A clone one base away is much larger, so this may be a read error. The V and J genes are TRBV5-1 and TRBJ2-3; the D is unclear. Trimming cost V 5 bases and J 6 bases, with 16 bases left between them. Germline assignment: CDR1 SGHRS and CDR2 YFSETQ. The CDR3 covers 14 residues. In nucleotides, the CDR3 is TGCGCCAGCAGTATTGAGGAGTCCAGGGATACGCAGTATTTT. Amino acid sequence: CASSIEESRDTQYF.

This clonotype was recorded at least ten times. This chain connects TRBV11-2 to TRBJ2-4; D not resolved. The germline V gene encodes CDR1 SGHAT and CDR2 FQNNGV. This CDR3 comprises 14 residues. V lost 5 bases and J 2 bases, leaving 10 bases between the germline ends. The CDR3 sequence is CASSPDLSKNIQYF. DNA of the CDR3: TGTGCCAGCAGCCCTGACTTATCCAAAAACATTCAGTACTTC.

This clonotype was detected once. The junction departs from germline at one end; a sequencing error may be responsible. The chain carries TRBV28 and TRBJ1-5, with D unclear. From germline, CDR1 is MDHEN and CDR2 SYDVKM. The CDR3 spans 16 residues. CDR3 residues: CASSSLIGGGNRPQHF. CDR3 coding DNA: TGTGCCAGCAGTTCCCTCATTGGTGGTGGGAATCGGCCCCAGCATTTT.

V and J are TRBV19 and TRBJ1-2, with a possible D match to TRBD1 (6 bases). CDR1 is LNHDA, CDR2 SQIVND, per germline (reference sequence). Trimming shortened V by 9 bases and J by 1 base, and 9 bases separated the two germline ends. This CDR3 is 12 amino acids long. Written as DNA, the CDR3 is TGTGCCAGCCAGGGGAATAACTATGGCTACACCTTC. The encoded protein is CASQGNNYGYTF. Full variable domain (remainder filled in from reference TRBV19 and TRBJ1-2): DGGITQSPKYLFRKEGQNVTLSCEQNLNHDAMYWYRQDPGQGLRLIYYSQIVNDFQKGDIAEGYSVSREKKESFPLTVTSAQKNPTAFYLCASQGNNYGYTFGSGTRLTVV.

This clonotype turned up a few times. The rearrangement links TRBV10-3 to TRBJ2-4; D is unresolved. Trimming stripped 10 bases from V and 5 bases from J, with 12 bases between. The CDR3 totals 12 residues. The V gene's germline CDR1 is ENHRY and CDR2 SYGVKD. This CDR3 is CATRTAENIQYF. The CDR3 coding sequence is TGTGCCACCCGGACCGCTGAAAACATTCAGTACTTC.

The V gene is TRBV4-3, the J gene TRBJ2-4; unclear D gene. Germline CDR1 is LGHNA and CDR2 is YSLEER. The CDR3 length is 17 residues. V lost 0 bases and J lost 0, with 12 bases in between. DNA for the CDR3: TGCGCCAGCAGCCAAGATTTGCGGCCGCTAGCCAAAAACATTCAGTACTTC. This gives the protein CASSQDLRPLAKNIQYF.

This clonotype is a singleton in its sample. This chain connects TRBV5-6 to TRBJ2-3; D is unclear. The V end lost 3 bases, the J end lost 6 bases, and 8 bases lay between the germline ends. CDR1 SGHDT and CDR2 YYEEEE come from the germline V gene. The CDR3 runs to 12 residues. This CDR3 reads CASSYRLDTQYF. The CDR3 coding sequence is TGTGCCAGCAGCTACCGGTTGGATACGCAGTATTTT.

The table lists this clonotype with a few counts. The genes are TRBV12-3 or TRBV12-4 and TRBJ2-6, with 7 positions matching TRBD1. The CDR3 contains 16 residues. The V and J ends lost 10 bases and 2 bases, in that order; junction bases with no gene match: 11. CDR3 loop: CAIISGGSTGANVLTF. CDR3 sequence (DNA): TGTGCCATCATTTCAGGGGGATCAACTGGGGCCAACGTCCTGACTTTC.

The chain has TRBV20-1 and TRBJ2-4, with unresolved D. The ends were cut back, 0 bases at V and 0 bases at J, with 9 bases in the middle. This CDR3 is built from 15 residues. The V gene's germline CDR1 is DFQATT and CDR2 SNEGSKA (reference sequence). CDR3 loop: CSARDPRTAKNIQYF. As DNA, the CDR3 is TGCAGTGCTAGAGATCCGCGGACAGCCAAAAACATTCAGTACTTC.

The DNA for the CDR3 is TGTGCCAGCAGCCAAGGTCCGACGGCAGATACGCAGTATTTT. Protein sequence: CASSQGPTADTQYF. The chain recombines TRBV3-1 with TRBJ2-3, with unresolved D. There are 14 residues in the CDR3. Germline assignment: CDR1 LGHDT and CDR2 YNNKEL (reference sequence). V lost 1 base and J lost 4, with 9 bases in between.

The CDR3 bases are TGTGCCAGCAGCTTAGCGAGGGGGAGGGAGCAGTTCTTC. This translates into CASSLARGREQFF. V and J are TRBV7-8 and TRBJ2-1, with D perhaps assigned TRBD1 or TRBD2 (6 bases each). The germline V and J ends were trimmed by 0 bases and 10 bases, with 10 bases remaining between them. The CDR3 runs 13 residues. Germline loops: CDR1 SGHVS, CDR2 FQNEAQ.

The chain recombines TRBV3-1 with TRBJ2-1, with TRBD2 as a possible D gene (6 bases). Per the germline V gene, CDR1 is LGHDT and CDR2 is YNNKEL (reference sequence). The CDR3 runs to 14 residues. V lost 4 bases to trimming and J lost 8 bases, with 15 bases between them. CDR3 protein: CASSPNRLGYEQFF. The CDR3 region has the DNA TGTGCCAGCAGCCCAAACCGACTAGGATATGAGCAGTTCTTC.

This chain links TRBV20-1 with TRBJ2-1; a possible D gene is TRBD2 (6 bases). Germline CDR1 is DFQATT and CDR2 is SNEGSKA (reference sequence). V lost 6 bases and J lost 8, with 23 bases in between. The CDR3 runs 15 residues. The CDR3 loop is CSAKRYSGNGYEQFF. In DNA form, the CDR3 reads TGCAGTGCGAAGAGATATAGCGGTAATGGCTATGAGCAGTTCTTC.

CDR3 sequence: CASSLGTGDAQYF. The CDR3 coding sequence is TGTGCCAGCAGCTTGGGGACGGGGGATGCGCAGTATTTT. V and J are TRBV11-2 and TRBJ2-3; tentative D call: TRBD2 (6 bases). The germline CDR1 and CDR2 sequences are SGHAT and FQNNGV. The CDR3 is 13 amino acids. The ends were cut back, 3 bases at V and 10 bases at J, with 14 bases in the middle.

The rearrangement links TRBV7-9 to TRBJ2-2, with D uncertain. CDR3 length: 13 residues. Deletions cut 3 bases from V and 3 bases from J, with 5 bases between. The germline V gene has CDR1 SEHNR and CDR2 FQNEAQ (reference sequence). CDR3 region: CASSLYDTGELFF. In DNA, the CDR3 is TGTGCCAGCAGCTTGTATGACACCGGGGAGCTGTTTTTT.

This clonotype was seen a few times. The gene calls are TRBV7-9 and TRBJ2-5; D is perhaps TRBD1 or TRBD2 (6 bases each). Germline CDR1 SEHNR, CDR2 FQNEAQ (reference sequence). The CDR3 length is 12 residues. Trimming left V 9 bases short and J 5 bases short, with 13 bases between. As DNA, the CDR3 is TGTGCCAGTGAGGGGGACTTGGAGACCCAGTACTTC. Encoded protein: CASEGDLETQYF.